The TCR beta chain under discussion was sequenced for a study of blood T cell repertoires in COVID-19. Study as a whole: Some COVID-19 samples were acute and others convalescent; all came from the United States, Italy and Spain.

This CDR3 spans 14 amino acids. The V gene lost 3 bases and the J gene lost 5 bases, with 13 bases spanning the gap. CDR1 is KGHSH and CDR2 is LQKENI in the germline V gene. Profiled with immunoSEQ multiplex PCR; TCRdb holds only in-frame clones, not every one. The data hold tens of thousands of clones, with 65% to 90% observed a single time. The receptor was derived from a man aged 70-80 years with acute or convalescent COVID-19. Sequencing used peripheral blood. The chain employs TRBV18 and TRBJ1-2; D is unclear. This CDR3 is CASSPQSNSYGYTF. In DNA, the CDR3 is TGTGCCAGCTCACCCCAGTCGAACAGTTATGGCTACACCTTC. Combining the CDR3 with reference TRBV18 and TRBJ1-2 gives the whole variable domain NAGVMQNPRHLVRRRGQEARLRCSPMKGHSHVYWYRQLPEEGLKFMVYLQKENIIDESGMPKERFSAEFPKEGPSILRIQQVVRGDSAAYFCASSPQSNSYGYTFGSGTRLTVV.